This TCR beta chain was retrieved from a study of CD8 T cells in ankylosing spondylitis. The CDR3 contains 15 residues. The germline CDR1 and CDR2 sequences are MDHEN and SYDVKM. V was shortened by 2 bases and J by 2 bases, with 11 bases between the two germline ends. Study observations and caveats: Clones linked to disease were reported to show significant enrichment in matched ankylosing spondylitis synovial fluid. Typical of ankylosing spondylitis blood, it appeared, was a TCR beta motif of under 10 highly homologous variants.

TCRdb fed the 5' RACE reads into MiXCR, producing one record per CDR3 protein. The sample shows about 390,000 distinct CDR3 sequences, 20% to 25% of them seen only once. Turning to this clonotype: The antigen is unknown.

The sequence derives from a male donor with ankylosing spondylitis. The gene calls are TRBV28 and TRBJ2-3; D is unclear. The sample taken for sequencing was blood, either unsorted or a sorted T cell fraction (not recorded which). Written as DNA, the CDR3 is TGTGCCAGCAGTTTACTCGGACCTAACACAGATACGCAGTATTTT. It specifies CASSLLGPNTDTQYF.